The text below deals with one TCR beta chain. Its antigen is as yet unknown. PCR employed 60 Vbeta and 13 Jbeta primers. Original handling: Tens of millions of unique TCR beta chains, some 9.9 million of them shared, were counted by a later analysis. Clones were read by immunoSEQ multiplex PCR, and TCRdb kept only the in-frame ones, dropping some. V, J and clone size are those of that table, while D and trimming were read from the DNA. Seen here are hundreds of thousands of clones, about 66% observed once, and the top ten hold 2% to 2.5%. This specimen comes from a study of cytomegalovirus exposure and HLA in healthy donors. Overall study: Samples from HLA-typed donors yielded 65 million to 90 million unique TCRs in an early data release.

Whole-study results and caveats: The listing of 150 to 200 TCR beta chains classed them as cytomegalovirus-associated. Whilst most TCR sequences proved rare, a subset of public TCRs occurred across many donors.

The CDR3 contains 14 residues. Germline V gene sequence: CDR1 MRHNA, CDR2 SNTAGT. Sequencing used PBMCs. This receptor was identified in a female donor in good health and CMV-seronegative. The chain has TRBV6-4 and TRBJ2-5; 12 bases line up with TRBD2. The J call is doubtful: the DNA matches TRBJ2-7 better. CDR3 sequence: CASSAGLAGSEQYF. In DNA, the CDR3 is TGTGCCAGCAGTGCCGGACTAGCGGGAAGCGAGCAGTACTTC.